This passage covers 9 T cell receptor beta chains from one sample sequenced in a study of blood T cell repertoires in COVID-19. Sequencing was performed with immunoSEQ multiplex PCR; in TCRdb, only in-frame clones are kept and a portion is missing. The data show fewer than 95,000 clones, 86% seen once. Sequencing used peripheral blood. All receptors come from a man aged 50 to 59 with active or convalescent COVID-19.

This clone was seen just once. The CDR3 coding sequence is TGCGCCAGCAGCTTGGGGGCGGGGACAGATACGCAGTATTTT. Amino acids: CASSLGAGTDTQYF. V gene TRBV5-1 combines with J gene TRBJ2-3; D is possibly TRBD2 (6 bases). Germline CDR1 reads SGHRS; CDR2 reads YFSETQ. Trimming pared 0 bases from V and 3 bases from J, leaving 8 bases between. The length of the CDR3 is 14 residues.

This chain uses TRBV7-9 with TRBJ2-7; 11 bases agree with TRBD2. The V gene end was trimmed by 5 bases and the J gene end by 0 bases; junction bases not matched to a gene: 15. The CDR3 consists of 19 residues. CDR1 SEHNR and CDR2 FQNEAQ come from the germline V gene (reference sequence). The CDR3 nucleotides read TGTGCCAGCAGCAAGAGACGGCCACTAGCGGGAGAAAACTCCTACGAGCAGTACTTC. Translation gives CASSKRRPLAGENSYEQYF.

J is TRBJ2-3 and V is TRBV3-1 (or the pseudogene TRBV3-2); the D gene is possibly TRBD2 (5 bases). The V gene's germline CDR1 is LGHDT and CDR2 YNNKEL (reference sequence). The V and J ends lost 1 base and 4 bases respectively, with 12 bases between them. This CDR3 comprises 15 residues. The CDR3 DNA follows: TGTGCCAGCAGCCAAGCCGGGGAGTCCCCAGATACGCAGTATTTT. It translates to CASSQAGESPDTQYF.

J is TRBJ2-7 and V is TRBV30, with 8 bases that match TRBD1. The germline V gene has CDR1 GTSNPN and CDR2 SVGIG (reference sequence). CDR3 length: 14 amino acids. V lost 3 bases, J lost 6 bases, and 10 bases stayed unmatched. CDR3 amino acids: CAWRSGTGFAEQYF. The DNA for the CDR3 is TGTGCCTGGAGATCCGGGACAGGCTTCGCCGAGCAGTACTTC.

V usage is TRBV6-5 and J usage is TRBJ2-7; 9 nucleotides align to TRBD1. Germline V lookup: CDR1 MNHEY, CDR2 SVGAGI. This CDR3 has 13 residues. Trimming removed 6 bases from V and 2 bases from J; junction bases left unmatched: 2. As DNA, the CDR3 is TGTGCCAGCAGGAGACAGGGGGCCTACGAGCAGTACTTC. Translating gives CASRRQGAYEQYF.

The genes are TRBV30 and TRBJ2-1; TRBD2 agrees at 13 bases. The CDR3 extends over 13 amino acids. V dropped 2 bases and J dropped 12; count of bases not matched to a gene: 4. Germline CDR1 is GTSNPN and CDR2 is SVGIG (reference sequence). The CDR3 spells CAWSTSGGGLQFF. The CDR3 DNA reads TGTGCCTGGAGTACTAGCGGGGGGGGCCTGCAGTTCTTC.

The chain uses TRBV6-2 or TRBV6-3 and TRBJ2-5; D possibly corresponds to TRBD1 (5 bases). Germline lookup yields CDR1 MNHEY and CDR2 SVGEGT. The V and J ends lost 4 bases and 5 bases respectively, with 14 bases between them. There are 14 residues in the CDR3. The DNA of the CDR3 is TGTGCCAGCAGTTTATTTAGGGGTACCGAGACCCAGTACTTC. This encodes CASSLFRGTETQYF.

The chain combines TRBV14 with TRBJ1-2; D may be TRBD1 (5 bases). V lost 1 base and J lost 3, with 12 bases in between. Germline CDR1 reads SGHDN; CDR2 reads FVKESK. The CDR3 totals 15 residues. The CDR3 DNA reads as TGTGCCAGCAGCCAAGGGGCAGGGCGGTACTATGGCTACACCTTC. It yields the protein CASSQGAGRYYGYTF.

This CDR3 reads CASSFGAHNEQFF. The CDR3 region has the DNA TGCGCCAGCAGCTTCGGTGCCCATAATGAGCAGTTCTTC. V usage is TRBV5-1 and J usage is TRBJ2-1; no definite D call. Between the trimmed V and J ends, which lost 2 bases and 7 bases, there was a span of 10 bases. The CDR3 has 13 amino acids. In germline, CDR1 is SGHRS, CDR2 YFSETQ. The full variable domain, its missing parts supplied by reference TRBV5-1 and TRBJ2-1, is KAGVTQTPRYLIKTRGQQVTLSCSPISGHRSVSWYQQTPGQGLQFLFEYFSETQRNKGNFPGRFSGRQFSNSRSEMNVSTLELGDSALYLCASSFGAHNEQFFGPGTRLTVL.